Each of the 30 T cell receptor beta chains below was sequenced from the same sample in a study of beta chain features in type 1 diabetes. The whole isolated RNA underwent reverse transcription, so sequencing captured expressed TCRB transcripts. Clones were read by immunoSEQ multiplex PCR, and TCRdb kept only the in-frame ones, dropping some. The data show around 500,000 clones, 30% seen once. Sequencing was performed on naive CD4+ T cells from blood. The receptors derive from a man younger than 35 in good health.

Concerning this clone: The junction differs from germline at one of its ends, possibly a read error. The CDR3 coding sequence is TGCAGTCCGGGACTTAACAAATTC. Translated, it gives CSPGLNKF. The chain combines TRBV20-1 with TRBJ2-7; D might be TRBD2 (6 bases). The CDR3 consists of 8 residues. Germline V gene lookup returns CDR1 DFQATT and CDR2 SNEGSKA (reference sequence).

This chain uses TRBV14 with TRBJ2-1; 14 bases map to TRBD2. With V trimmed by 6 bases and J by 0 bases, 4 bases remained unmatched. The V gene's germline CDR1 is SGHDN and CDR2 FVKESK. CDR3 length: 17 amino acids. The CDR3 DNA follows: TGTGCCAGCAGTCGACTAGCGGGAGGGAGCTCCTACAATGAGCAGTTCTTC. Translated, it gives CASSRLAGGSSYNEQFF.

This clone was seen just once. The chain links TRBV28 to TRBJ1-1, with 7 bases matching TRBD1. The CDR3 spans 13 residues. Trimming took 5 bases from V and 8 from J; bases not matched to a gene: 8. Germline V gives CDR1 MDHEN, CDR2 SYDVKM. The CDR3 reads CASSPWTGPEAFF. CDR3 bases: TGTGCCAGCAGTCCCTGGACAGGTCCCGAAGCTTTCTTT.

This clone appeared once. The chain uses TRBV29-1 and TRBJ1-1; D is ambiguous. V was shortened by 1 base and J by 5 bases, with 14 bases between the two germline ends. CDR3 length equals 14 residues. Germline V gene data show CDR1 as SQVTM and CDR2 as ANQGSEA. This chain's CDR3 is CSVEVGRRETEAFF. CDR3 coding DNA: TGCAGCGTTGAAGTCGGGCGCCGAGAAACTGAAGCTTTCTTT.

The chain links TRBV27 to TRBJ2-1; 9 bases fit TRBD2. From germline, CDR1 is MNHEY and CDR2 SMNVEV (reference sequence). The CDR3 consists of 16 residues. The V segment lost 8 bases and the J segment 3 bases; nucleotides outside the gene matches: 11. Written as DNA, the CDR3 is TGTGCCAGCGCCTCTGGGACTAGCAGATTCTACAATGAGCAGTTCTTC. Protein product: CASASGTSRFYNEQFF.

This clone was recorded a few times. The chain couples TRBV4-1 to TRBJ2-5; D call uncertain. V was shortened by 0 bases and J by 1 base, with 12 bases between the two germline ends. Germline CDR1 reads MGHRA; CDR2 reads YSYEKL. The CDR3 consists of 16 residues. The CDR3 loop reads CASSQDASYIQETQYF. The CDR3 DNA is TGCGCCAGCAGCCAAGATGCTTCGTATATCCAAGAGACCCAGTACTTC.

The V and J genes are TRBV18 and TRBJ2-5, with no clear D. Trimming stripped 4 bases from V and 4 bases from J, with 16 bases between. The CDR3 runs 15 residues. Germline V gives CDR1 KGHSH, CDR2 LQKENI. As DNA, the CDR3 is TGTGCCAGCTCACGCACGGCCCCGGGCGGAGAGACCCAGTACTTC. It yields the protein CASSRTAPGGETQYF.

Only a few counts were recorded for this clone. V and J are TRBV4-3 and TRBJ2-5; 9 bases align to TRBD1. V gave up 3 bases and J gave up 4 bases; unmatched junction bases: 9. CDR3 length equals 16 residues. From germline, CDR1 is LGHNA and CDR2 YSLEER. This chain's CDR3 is CASSQAGTGRRETQYF. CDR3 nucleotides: TGCGCCAGCAGCCAGGCCGGGACAGGGAGAAGAGAGACCCAGTACTTC.

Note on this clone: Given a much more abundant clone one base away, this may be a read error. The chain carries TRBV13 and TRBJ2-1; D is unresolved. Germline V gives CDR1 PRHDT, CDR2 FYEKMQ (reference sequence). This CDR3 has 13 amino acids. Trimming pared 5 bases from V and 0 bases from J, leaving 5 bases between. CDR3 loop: CASSPSSYNEQFF. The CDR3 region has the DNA TGTGCCAGCAGCCCTAGCTCCTACAATGAGCAGTTCTTC.

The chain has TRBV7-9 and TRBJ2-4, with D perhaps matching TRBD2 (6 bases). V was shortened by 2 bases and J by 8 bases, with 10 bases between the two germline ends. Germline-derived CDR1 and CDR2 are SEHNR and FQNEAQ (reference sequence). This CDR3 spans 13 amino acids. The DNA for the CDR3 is TGTGCCAGCAGCTTACTGGAGCGGGACATTCAGTACTTC. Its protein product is CASSLLERDIQYF. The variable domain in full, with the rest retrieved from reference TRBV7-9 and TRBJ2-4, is DTGVSQNPRHKITKRGQNVTFRCDPISEHNRLYWYRQTLGQGPEFLTYFQNEAQLEKSRLLSDRFSAERPKGSFSTLEIQRTEQGDSAMYLCASSLLERDIQYFGAGTRLSVL.

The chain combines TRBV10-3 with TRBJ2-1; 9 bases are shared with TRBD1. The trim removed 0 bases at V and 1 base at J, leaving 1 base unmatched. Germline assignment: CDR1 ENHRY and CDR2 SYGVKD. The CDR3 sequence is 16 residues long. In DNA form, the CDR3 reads TGTGCCATCAGTGAGTCCGGGACAGGGTCCTACAATGAGCAGTTCTTC. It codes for CAISESGTGSYNEQFF.

DNA for the CDR3: TGTGCCACCAGCAGAGATAGGGCGGGCTACGAGCAGTACTTC. Translation gives CATSRDRAGYEQYF. The genes are TRBV15 and TRBJ2-7; TRBD2 is a possible D gene (5 bases). V lost 0 bases and J 3 bases, leaving 9 bases between the germline ends. In germline, CDR1 is LNHNV, CDR2 YYDKDF (reference sequence). There are 14 residues in the CDR3. Full variable domain (outside the CDR3, taken from reference TRBV15 and TRBJ2-7): DAMVIQNPRYQVTQFGKPVTLSCSQTLNHNVMYWYQQKSSQAPKLLFHYYDKDFNNEADTPDNFQSRRPNTSFCFLDIRSPGLGDTAMYLCATSRDRAGYEQYFGPGTRLTVT.

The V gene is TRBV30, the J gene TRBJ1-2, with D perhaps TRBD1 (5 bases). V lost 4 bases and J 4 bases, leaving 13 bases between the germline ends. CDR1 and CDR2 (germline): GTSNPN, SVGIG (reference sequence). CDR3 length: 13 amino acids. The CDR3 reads CAWTPGVFYGYTF. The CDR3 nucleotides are TGTGCCTGGACTCCGGGGGTTTTCTATGGCTACACCTTC.

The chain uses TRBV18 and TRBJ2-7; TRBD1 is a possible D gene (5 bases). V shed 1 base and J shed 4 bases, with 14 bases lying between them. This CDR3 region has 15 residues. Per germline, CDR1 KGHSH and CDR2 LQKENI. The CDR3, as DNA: TGTGCCAGCTCACCACTATCTGGGGCCGGGTACGAGCAGTACTTC. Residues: CASSPLSGAGYEQYF.

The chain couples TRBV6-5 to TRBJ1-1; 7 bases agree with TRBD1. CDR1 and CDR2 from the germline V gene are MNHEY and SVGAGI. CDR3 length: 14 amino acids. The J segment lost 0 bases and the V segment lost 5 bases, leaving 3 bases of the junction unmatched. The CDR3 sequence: CASSPGQVNTEAFF. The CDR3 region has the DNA TGTGCCAGCAGTCCTGGACAGGTGAACACTGAAGCTTTCTTT.

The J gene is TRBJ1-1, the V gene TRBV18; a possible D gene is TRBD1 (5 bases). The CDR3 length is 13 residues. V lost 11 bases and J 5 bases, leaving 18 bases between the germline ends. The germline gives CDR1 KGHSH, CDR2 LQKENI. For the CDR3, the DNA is TGTGCCGGACGACCCCAGGGACGAACTGAAGCTTTCTTT. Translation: CAGRPQGRTEAFF. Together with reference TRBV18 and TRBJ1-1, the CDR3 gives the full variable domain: NAGVMQNPRHLVRRRGQEARLRCSPMKGHSHVYWYRQLPEEGLKFMVYLQKENIIDESGMPKERFSAEFPKEGPSILRIQQVVRGDSAAYFCAGRPQGRTEAFFGQGTRLTVV.

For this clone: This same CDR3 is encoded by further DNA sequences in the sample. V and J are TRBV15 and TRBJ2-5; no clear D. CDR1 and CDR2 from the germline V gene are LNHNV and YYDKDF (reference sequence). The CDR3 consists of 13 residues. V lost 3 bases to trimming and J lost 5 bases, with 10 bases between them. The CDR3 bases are TGTGCCACCAGCAGGGACCTTAGGGAGACCCAGTACTTC. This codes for CATSRDLRETQYF.

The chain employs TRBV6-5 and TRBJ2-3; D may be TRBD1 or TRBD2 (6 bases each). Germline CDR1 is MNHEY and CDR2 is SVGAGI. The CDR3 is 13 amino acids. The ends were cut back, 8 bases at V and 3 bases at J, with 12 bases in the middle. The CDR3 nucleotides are TGTGCCAGCCGACGAGGGGGGACAGATACGCAGTATTTT. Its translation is CASRRGGTDTQYF.

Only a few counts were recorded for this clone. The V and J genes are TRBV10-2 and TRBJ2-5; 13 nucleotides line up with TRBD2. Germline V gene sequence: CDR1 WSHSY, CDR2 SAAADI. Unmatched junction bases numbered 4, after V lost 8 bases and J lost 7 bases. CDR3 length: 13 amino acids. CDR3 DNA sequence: TGCGCCAGCGGGGGACTAGCGGGAATGACCCAGTACTTC. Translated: CASGGLAGMTQYF.

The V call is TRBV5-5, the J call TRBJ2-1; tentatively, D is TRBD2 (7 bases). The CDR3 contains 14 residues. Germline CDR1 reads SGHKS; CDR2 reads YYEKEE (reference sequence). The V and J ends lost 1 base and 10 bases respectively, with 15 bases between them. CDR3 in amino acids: CASSLLDGGPEQFF. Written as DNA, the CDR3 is TGTGCCAGCAGCTTGCTGGACGGGGGGCCCGAGCAGTTCTTC.

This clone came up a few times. DNA of the CDR3: TGTGCCTGGACCGGGACTTTGGGCACCTACGAGCAGTACTTC. This codes for CAWTGTLGTYEQYF. The chain is built from TRBV30 and TRBJ2-7, with D perhaps TRBD2 (6 bases). V was cut by 4 bases and J by 2 bases, with 15 bases left in between. This CDR3 is 14 amino acids long. Germline loops: CDR1 GTSNPN, CDR2 SVGIG (reference sequence).

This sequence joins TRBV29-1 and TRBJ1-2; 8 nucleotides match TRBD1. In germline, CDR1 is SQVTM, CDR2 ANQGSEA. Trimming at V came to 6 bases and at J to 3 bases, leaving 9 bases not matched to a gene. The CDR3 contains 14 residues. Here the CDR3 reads CSVGGQGRDYGYTF. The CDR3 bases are TGCAGCGTCGGAGGACAGGGCCGGGACTATGGCTACACCTTC.

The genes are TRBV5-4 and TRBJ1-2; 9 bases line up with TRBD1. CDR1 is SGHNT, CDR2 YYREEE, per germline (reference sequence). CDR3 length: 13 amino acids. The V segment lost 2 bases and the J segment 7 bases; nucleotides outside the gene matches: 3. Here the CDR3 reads CASSLQGATGYTF. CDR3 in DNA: TGTGCCAGCAGCTTACAGGGGGCGACTGGCTACACCTTC.

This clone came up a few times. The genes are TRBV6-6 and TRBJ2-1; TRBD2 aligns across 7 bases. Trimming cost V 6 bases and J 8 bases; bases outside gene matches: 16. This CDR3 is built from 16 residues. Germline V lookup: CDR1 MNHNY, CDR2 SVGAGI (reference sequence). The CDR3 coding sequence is TGTGCCAGCAGCTTCCCACCGGGAGGTGGAGGCGATGAGCAGTTCTTC. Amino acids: CASSFPPGGGGDEQFF.

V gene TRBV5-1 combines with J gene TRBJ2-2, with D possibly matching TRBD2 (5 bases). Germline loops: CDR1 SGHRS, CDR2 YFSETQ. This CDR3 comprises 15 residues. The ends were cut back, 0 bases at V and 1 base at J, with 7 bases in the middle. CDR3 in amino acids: CASSLAGRNTGELFF. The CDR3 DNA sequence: TGCGCCAGCAGCTTGGCGGGGAGGAACACCGGGGAGCTGTTTTTT.

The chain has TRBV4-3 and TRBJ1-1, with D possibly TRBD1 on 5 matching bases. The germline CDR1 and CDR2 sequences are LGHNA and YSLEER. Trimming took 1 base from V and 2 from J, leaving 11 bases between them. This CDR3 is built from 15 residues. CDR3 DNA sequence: TGCGCCAGCAGCCAAGCCGGGACCCTAAACACTGAAGCTTTCTTT. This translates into CASSQAGTLNTEAFF.

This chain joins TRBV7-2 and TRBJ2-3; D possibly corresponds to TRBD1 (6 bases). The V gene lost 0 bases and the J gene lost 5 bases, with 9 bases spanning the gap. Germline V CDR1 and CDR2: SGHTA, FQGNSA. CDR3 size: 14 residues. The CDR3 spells CASSLAWTVDTQYF. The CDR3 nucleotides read TGTGCCAGCAGCTTAGCGTGGACAGTAGATACGCAGTATTTT.

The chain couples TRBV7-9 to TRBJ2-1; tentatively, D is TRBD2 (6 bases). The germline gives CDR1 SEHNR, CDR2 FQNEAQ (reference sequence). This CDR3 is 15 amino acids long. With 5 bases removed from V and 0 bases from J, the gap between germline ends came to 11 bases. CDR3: CASSPAGTSYNEQFF. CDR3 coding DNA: TGTGCCAGCAGCCCAGCGGGTACCTCCTACAATGAGCAGTTCTTC. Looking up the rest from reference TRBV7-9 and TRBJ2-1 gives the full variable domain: DTGVSQNPRHKITKRGQNVTFRCDPISEHNRLYWYRQTLGQGPEFLTYFQNEAQLEKSRLLSDRFSAERPKGSFSTLEIQRTEQGDSAMYLCASSPAGTSYNEQFFGPGTRLTVL.

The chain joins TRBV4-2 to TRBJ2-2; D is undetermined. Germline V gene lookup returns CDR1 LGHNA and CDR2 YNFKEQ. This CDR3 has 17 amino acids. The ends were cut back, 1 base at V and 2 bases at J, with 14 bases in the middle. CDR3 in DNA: TGTGCCAGCAGCCAAGTTAGCTCACTGCTCAACACCGGGGAGCTGTTTTTT. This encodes CASSQVSSLLNTGELFF.

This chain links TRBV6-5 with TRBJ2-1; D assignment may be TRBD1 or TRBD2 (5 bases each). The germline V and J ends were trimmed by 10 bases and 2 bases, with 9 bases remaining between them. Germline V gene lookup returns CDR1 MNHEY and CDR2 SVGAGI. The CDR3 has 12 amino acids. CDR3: CATGTTYNEQFF. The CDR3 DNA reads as TGTGCCACCGGGACGACCTACAATGAGCAGTTCTTC.